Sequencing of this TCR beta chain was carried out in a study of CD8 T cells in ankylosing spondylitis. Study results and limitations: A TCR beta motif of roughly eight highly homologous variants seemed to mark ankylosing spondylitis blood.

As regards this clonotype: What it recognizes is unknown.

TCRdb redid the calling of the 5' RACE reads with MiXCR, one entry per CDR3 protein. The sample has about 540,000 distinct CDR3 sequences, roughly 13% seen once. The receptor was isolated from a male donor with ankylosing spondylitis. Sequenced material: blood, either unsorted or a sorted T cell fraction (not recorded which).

For the CDR3, the DNA is TGTGCCAGCAGCTCCCACCCGGGACTAGGGATTGAGCAGTTCTTC. Translated: CASSSHPGLGIEQFF. The chain uses TRBV7-2 and TRBJ2-1, with 8 bases aligning to TRBD2. Germline V lookup: CDR1 SGHTA, CDR2 FQGNSA. The CDR3 contains 15 residues. The J segment lost 9 bases and the V segment lost 4 bases, leaving 11 bases of the junction unmatched. The whole variable domain, remainder taken from reference TRBV7-2 and TRBJ2-1, is GAGVSQSPSNKVTEKGKDVELRCDPISGHTALYWYRQSLGQGLEFLIYFQGNSAPDKSGLPSDRFSAERTGGSVSTLTIQRTQQEDSAVYLCASSSHPGLGIEQFFGPGTRLTVL.